This passage covers 23 T cell receptor beta chains from one sample sequenced in a study of blood T cell repertoires in COVID-19. Clones were sequenced by immunoSEQ multiplex PCR, and TCRdb holds only the in-frame ones, with some missing. The data contain around 130,000 clones, about 83% of them singletons. Sequenced: PBMCs or T cells enriched from blood (not recorded which). The receptors were sampled from a woman in her thirties who had recovered from COVID-19.

The rearrangement joins TRBV7-8 to TRBJ2-3; D may be TRBD1 (6 bases). The length of the CDR3 is 17 residues. Germline lookup yields CDR1 SGHVS and CDR2 FQNEAQ. Trimming shortened V by 1 base and J by 6 bases, and 20 bases separated the two germline ends. As DNA, the CDR3 is TGTGCCAGCAGCTTAGTCTGGGGGCCAGCCGCACAGGATACGCAGTATTTT. It codes for CASSLVWGPAAQDTQYF.

The count of this clone is one. The CDR3 DNA reads as TGCGCCAGCAGCTTAGCGGGAGGGTCGGCCAAAAACATTCAGTACTTC. Protein: CASSLAGGSAKNIQYF. The chain couples TRBV10-1 to TRBJ2-4, with 11 bases that match TRBD2. The J segment lost 1 base and the V segment lost 6 bases, leaving 5 bases of the junction unmatched. CDR1 is WNHNN and CDR2 is SYGVQD in the germline V gene (reference sequence). The CDR3 consists of 16 residues.

V usage is TRBV5-1 and J usage is TRBJ1-1; 7 positions agree with TRBD1. Germline V gene data show CDR1 as SGHRS and CDR2 as YFSETQ. The CDR3 consists of 14 residues. V shed 5 bases and J 4 bases; nucleotides not matched to a gene: 8. CDR3 bases: TGCGCCAGCAGGTCTAACACAGGGGCCACTGAAGCTTTCTTT. This translates into CASRSNTGATEAFF.

This clone was detected only a few times. The chain couples TRBV6-5 to TRBJ2-1; perhaps TRBD2 as D (5 bases). Trimming took 5 bases from V and 2 from J, leaving 13 bases between them. Germline loops: CDR1 MNHEY, CDR2 SVGAGI. The CDR3 consists of 15 residues. The CDR3, as DNA: TGTGCCAGCAGTACAAGCGGAAAACCCTACAATGAGCAGTTCTTC. Translated: CASSTSGKPYNEQFF.

The chain links TRBV2 to TRBJ1-6; TRBD1 might be the D (6 bases). This CDR3 is 15 amino acids long. V gave up 3 bases and J gave up 6 bases, with 12 bases separating them. Germline V gives CDR1 SNHLY, CDR2 FYNNEI. The CDR3 DNA is TGTGCCAGCAGTGATCGACAGGTTCTTAATTCACCCCTCCACTTT. It yields the protein CASSDRQVLNSPLHF.

V gene TRBV4-1 combines with J gene TRBJ2-7; TRBD1 might be the D (6 bases). V lost 3 bases, J lost 0 bases, and 15 bases lay in between. The CDR3 has 16 residues. Germline CDR1 MGHRA, CDR2 YSYEKL. The CDR3 DNA follows: TGCGCCAGCAGCCACGGACAGAACGAAAACTCCTACGAGCAGTACTTC. Its translation: CASSHGQNENSYEQYF.

This chain connects TRBV5-1 to TRBJ1-4; possible D gene TRBD1, 5 bases. The CDR3 extends over 15 amino acids. V was cut by 4 bases and J by 0 bases, with 10 bases left in between. Germline V gene lookup returns CDR1 SGHRS and CDR2 YFSETQ. The CDR3 spells CASSAQGSTNEKLFF. DNA for the CDR3: TGCGCCAGCAGCGCCCAGGGATCAACTAATGAAAAACTGTTTTTT.

The V and J genes are TRBV6-2 or TRBV6-3 and TRBJ2-1; no clear D. Germline CDR1 and CDR2: MNHEY and SVGEGT. This CDR3 is built from 12 residues. Trimming removed 6 bases at V and 6 bases at J, with 9 bases between. CDR3 region: CASSRLGNEQFF. In DNA, the CDR3 is TGTGCCAGCAGCAGGCTAGGCAATGAGCAGTTCTTC.

V gene TRBV9 combines with J gene TRBJ2-1; 11 nucleotides agree with TRBD2. Germline V lookup: CDR1 SGDLS, CDR2 YYNGEE. The ends lost 4 bases at V and 5 bases at J; junction bases unmatched: 11. This CDR3 has 17 amino acids. The CDR3, as DNA: TGTGCCAGCAGCTCCCGGACTAGCGGGCGGCGGAACAATGAGCAGTTCTTC. This translates into CASSSRTSGRRNNEQFF. The variable domain in full, completed from reference TRBV9 and TRBJ2-1, reads DSGVTQTPKHLITATGQRVTLRCSPRSGDLSVYWYQQSLDQGLQFLIQYYNGEERAKGNILERFSAQQFPDLHSELNLSSLELGDSALYFCASSSRTSGRRNNEQFFGPGTRLTVL.

The rearrangement uses TRBV15 and TRBJ2-4; 7 bases are shared with TRBD1. V lost 3 bases, J lost 8 bases, and 10 bases stayed unmatched. The CDR3 totals 15 residues. The germline CDR1 and CDR2 sequences are LNHNV and YYDKDF (reference sequence). The CDR3 is CATSSSQGEVHIQYF. CDR3 sequence (DNA): TGTGCCACCAGCAGTTCCCAGGGGGAAGTTCACATTCAGTACTTC.

This clone was counted ten times or more. In nucleotides, the CDR3 is TGCGCCAGCAGCCAAGATACCGGCGGGGCGGGAGGGCTCTACAATGAGCAGTTCTTC. It is translated as CASSQDTGGAGGLYNEQFF. The rearrangement uses TRBV4-1 and TRBJ2-1; 9 bases match TRBD2. Unmatched junction bases numbered 12, after V lost 0 bases and J lost 3 bases. Germline V gene data show CDR1 as MGHRA and CDR2 as YSYEKL. The CDR3 totals 19 residues.

V is TRBV7-6 and J is TRBJ2-2; TRBD2 might be the D (6 bases). The ends were cut back, 5 bases at V and 0 bases at J, with 13 bases in the middle. The CDR3 extends over 16 amino acids. Germline CDR1 SGHVS, CDR2 FNYEAQ. CDR3 in amino acids: CASSRGGISNTGELFF. The CDR3 DNA follows: TGTGCCAGCAGCAGAGGCGGGATTTCGAACACCGGGGAGCTGTTTTTT.

This chain links TRBV7-2 with TRBJ2-3; unclear D gene. The V gene lost 1 base and the J gene lost 5 bases, with 7 bases spanning the gap. The CDR3 runs to 13 residues. CDR1 is SGHTA and CDR2 is FQGNSA in the germline V gene. The CDR3 nucleotides are TGTGCCAGCAGCTTAGGTGCGCTAGATACGCAGTATTTT. This encodes CASSLGALDTQYF.

The gene calls are TRBV6-5 and TRBJ1-1, with 8 positions matching TRBD1. Germline CDR1 reads MNHEY; CDR2 reads SVGAGI. V lost 0 bases to trimming and J lost 9 bases; unmatched junction nucleotides: 9. This CDR3 is 15 amino acids long. CDR3 sequence: CASSYSDRASIQAFF. Here the CDR3 DNA reads TGTGCCAGCAGTTACTCGGACAGGGCCAGTATCCAAGCTTTCTTT.

This chain joins TRBV7-2 and TRBJ1-2; D is possibly TRBD1 (6 bases). Germline V lookup: CDR1 SGHTA, CDR2 FQGNSA. V was shortened by 4 bases and J by 0 bases, with 15 bases between the two germline ends. The CDR3 covers 16 residues. The CDR3 nucleotides read TGTGCCAGCAGCTCCCAGGGGATAGGCACTAACTATGGCTACACCTTC. Residues: CASSSQGIGTNYGYTF.

A single count supports this clone. The rearrangement links TRBV2 to TRBJ1-5; TRBD1 matches 7 bases. CDR3 length: 17 amino acids. The trim removed 2 bases at V and 0 bases at J, leaving 7 bases unmatched. Germline CDR1 SNHLY, CDR2 FYNNEI. CDR3 bases: TGTGCCAGCAGTGAACTGGGACAGAGATATAGCAATCAGCCCCAGCATTTT. This codes for CASSELGQRYSNQPQHF.

The chain combines TRBV5-1 with TRBJ1-1, with D possibly TRBD1 on 5 matching bases. The ends were cut back, 4 bases at V and 5 bases at J, with 15 bases in the middle. CDR1 and CDR2 from the germline V gene are SGHRS and YFSETQ. The CDR3 is 14 amino acids. The CDR3: CASSPTPGGTEAFF. CDR3 nucleotides: TGCGCCAGCAGCCCCACTCCTGGGGGGACTGAAGCTTTCTTT. Full variable domain (missing parts from reference TRBV5-1 and TRBJ1-1): KAGVTQTPRYLIKTRGQQVTLSCSPISGHRSVSWYQQTPGQGLQFLFEYFSETQRNKGNFPGRFSGRQFSNSRSEMNVSTLELGDSALYLCASSPTPGGTEAFFGQGTRLTVV.

This chain uses TRBV5-1 with TRBJ2-1; 9 bases match TRBD1. The germline gives CDR1 SGHRS, CDR2 YFSETQ. This CDR3 is 15 amino acids long. Germline trimming cut 4 bases from V and 4 bases from J; bases unmatched to any gene: 6. CDR3 protein: CASSPTGGGYNEQFF. The CDR3 bases are TGCGCCAGCAGCCCGACAGGGGGGGGATACAATGAGCAGTTCTTC.

The chain has TRBV7-9 and TRBJ1-3; 7 positions match TRBD1. CDR3 length equals 15 residues. The germline CDR1 and CDR2 sequences are SEHNR and FQNEAQ (reference sequence). Trimming cost V 0 bases and J 2 bases; bases outside gene matches: 1. The CDR3 nucleotides are TGTGCCAGCAGCTTAGCGGGGACAGCTGGAAACACCATATATTTT. It codes for CASSLAGTAGNTIYF.

This chain uses TRBV30 with TRBJ2-5; D gene uncertain. The germline CDR1 and CDR2 sequences are GTSNPN and SVGIG (reference sequence). CDR3 length: 9 residues. The CDR3 DNA follows: TGTGAAGAGTTCCAGACCCAGTACTTC. The encoded protein is CEEFQTQYF.

The chain employs TRBV12-3 or TRBV12-4 and TRBJ2-5; D unresolved. The CDR3 has 12 amino acids. V shed 8 bases and J shed 5 bases, with 12 bases lying between them. As DNA, the CDR3 is TGTGCCAGCGGCTCACTGAGGGAGACCCAGTACTTC. Translating it yields CASGSLRETQYF.

The chain has TRBV7-8 and TRBJ1-4; 8 nucleotides match TRBD1. From germline, CDR1 is SGHVS and CDR2 FQNEAQ. The CDR3 contains 15 residues. Trimming removed 1 base from V and 8 bases from J; junction bases left unmatched: 6. The DNA for the CDR3 is TGTGCCAGCAGCTTAGTTCGGACAGGGACAGAAAAACTGTTTTTT. Translating it yields CASSLVRTGTEKLFF.

This chain links TRBV3-1 (or the pseudogene TRBV3-2) with TRBJ1-2, with 7 positions matching TRBD1. The CDR3 covers 14 residues. V was clipped by 8 bases and J by 7 bases; unmatched bases: 13. From germline, CDR1 is LGHDT and CDR2 YNNKEL (reference sequence). This CDR3 is CASGKGAWPGGYTF. The CDR3 coding sequence is TGTGCCAGCGGGAAGGGGGCCTGGCCTGGTGGCTACACCTTC.